This passage covers 5 T cell receptor beta chains from one sample sequenced in a study of CXCR3 chemokines and chemotherapy response in bladder cancer. TCRdb re-called the PCR reads through MiXCR, storing one row per CDR3 protein. This table holds about 13,000 distinct CDR3 sequences, around 12% found once. This sample was obtained from a patient whose treatment included neoadjuvant chemotherapy. The receptors stem from a human donor with bladder cancer that did not respond to neoadjuvant chemotherapy.

The chain is built from TRBV11-1 and TRBJ2-7, with a weak D call TRBD1 (6 bases). The germline gives CDR1 SGHAT, CDR2 FQDESV (reference sequence). V was shortened by 5 bases and J by 2 bases, with 10 bases between the two germline ends. This CDR3 has 13 amino acids. The CDR3 here is CASSPTGPYEQYF. In DNA form, the CDR3 reads TGTGCCAGCAGCCCGACAGGTCCCTACGAGCAGTACTTC.

This clonotype is labeled medium-sized. The rearrangement links TRBV24-1 to TRBJ2-5; D gene unclear. The germline V and J ends were trimmed by 2 bases and 3 bases, with 9 bases remaining between them. This CDR3 contains 14 residues. Germline CDR1 and CDR2: KGHDR and SFDVKD. In nucleotides, the CDR3 is TGTGCCACCAGTGATTCACGTGGGGAAGAGACCCAGTACTTC. This encodes CATSDSRGEETQYF.

This clonotype was seen repeatedly, ten times or more. The J gene is TRBJ2-5, the V gene TRBV18; 7 bases line up with TRBD2. Germline values: CDR1 KGHSH, CDR2 LQKENI. The CDR3 totals 15 residues. V was pared by 3 bases and J by 2 bases, with 6 bases of the junction left unmatched. The chain's CDR3 is CASSPFSGEQETQYF. The CDR3 bases are TGTGCCAGCTCACCCTTCAGCGGGGAGCAAGAGACCCAGTACTTC.

There are many counts of this clonotype. The V gene is TRBV12-3 or TRBV12-4, the J gene TRBJ2-2; TRBD1 is a possible D gene (5 bases). V was clipped by 3 bases and J by 5 bases, with 10 bases between them. This CDR3 region has 14 residues. CDR3: CASSFQGATGELFF. The CDR3 DNA is TGTGCCAGCAGTTTCCAGGGCGCTACCGGGGAGCTGTTTTTT.

This clonotype was seen repeatedly, ten times or more. The rearrangement uses TRBV5-4 and TRBJ2-7, with a possible D match to TRBD1 (5 bases). Germline V lookup: CDR1 SGHNT, CDR2 YYREEE (reference sequence). V was cut by 1 base and J by 2 bases, with 10 bases left in between. This CDR3 is built from 14 residues. CDR3 amino acids: CASSLQGAPYEQYF. Here the CDR3 DNA reads TGTGCCAGCAGCTTGCAAGGGGCCCCCTACGAGCAGTACTTC.